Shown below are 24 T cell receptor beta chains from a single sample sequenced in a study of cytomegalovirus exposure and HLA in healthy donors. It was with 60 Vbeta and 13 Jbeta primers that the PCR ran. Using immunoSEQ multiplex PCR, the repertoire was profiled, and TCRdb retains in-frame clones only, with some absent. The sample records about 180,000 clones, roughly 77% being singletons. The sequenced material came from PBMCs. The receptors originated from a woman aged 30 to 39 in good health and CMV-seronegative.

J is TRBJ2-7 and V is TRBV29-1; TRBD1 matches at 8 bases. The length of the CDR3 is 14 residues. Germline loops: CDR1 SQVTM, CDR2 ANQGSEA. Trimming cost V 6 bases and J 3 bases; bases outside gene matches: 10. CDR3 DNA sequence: TGCAGCGTCTGGACAGGGCAGTTGAACTACGAGCAGTACTTC. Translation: CSVWTGQLNYEQYF.

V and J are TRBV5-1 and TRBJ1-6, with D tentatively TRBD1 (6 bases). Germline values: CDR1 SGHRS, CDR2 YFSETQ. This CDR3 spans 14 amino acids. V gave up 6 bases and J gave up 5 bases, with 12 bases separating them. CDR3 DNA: TGCGCCAGCAACTCCGGGACAAATAATTCACCCCTCCACTTT. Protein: CASNSGTNNSPLHF.

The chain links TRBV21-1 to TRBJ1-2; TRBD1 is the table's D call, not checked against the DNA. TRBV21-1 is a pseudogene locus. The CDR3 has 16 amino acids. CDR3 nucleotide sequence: TGTGCCAGCAGCAGTCCACTACAGGGGGCTCACTATGGCTACACCTTC. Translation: CASSSPLQGAHYGYTF.

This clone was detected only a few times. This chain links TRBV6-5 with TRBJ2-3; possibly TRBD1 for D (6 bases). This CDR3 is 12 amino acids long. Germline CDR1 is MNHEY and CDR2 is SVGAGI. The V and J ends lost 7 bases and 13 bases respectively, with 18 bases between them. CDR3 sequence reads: CASTSRQGSEYF. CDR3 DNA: TGTGCCAGCACCTCCAGGCAGGGGAGTGAGTATTTT.

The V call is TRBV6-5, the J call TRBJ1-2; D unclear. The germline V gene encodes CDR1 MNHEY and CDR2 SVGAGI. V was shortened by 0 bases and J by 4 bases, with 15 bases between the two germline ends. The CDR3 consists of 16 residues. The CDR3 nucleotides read TGTGCCAGCAGTTACTCACGCGGAACCGCATTCTATGGCTACACCTTC. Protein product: CASSYSRGTAFYGYTF.

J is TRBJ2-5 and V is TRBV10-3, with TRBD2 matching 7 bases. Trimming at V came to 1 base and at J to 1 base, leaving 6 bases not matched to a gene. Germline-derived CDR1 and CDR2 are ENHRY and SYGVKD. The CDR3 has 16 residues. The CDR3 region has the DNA TGTGCCATCAGTGAGTGGGGAGGGCGGACCCAAGAGACCCAGTACTTC. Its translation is CAISEWGGRTQETQYF.

The CDR3 here is CASSEGTDYGYTF. The DNA of the CDR3 is TGTGCCAGCAGTGAGGGGACAGACTATGGCTACACCTTC. This chain uses TRBV2 with TRBJ1-2; TRBD1 matches at 7 bases. Germline CDR1 reads SNHLY; CDR2 reads FYNNEI. The CDR3 has 13 residues. V lost 3 bases, J lost 3 bases, and 1 base stayed unmatched.

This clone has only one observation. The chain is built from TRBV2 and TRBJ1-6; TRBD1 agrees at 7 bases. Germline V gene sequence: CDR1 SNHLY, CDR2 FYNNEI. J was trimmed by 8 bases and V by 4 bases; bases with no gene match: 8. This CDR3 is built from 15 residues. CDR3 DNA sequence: TGTGCCAGCAGTGGAGGGGGCCCCCAGGATTCACCCCTCCACTTT. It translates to CASSGGGPQDSPLHF.

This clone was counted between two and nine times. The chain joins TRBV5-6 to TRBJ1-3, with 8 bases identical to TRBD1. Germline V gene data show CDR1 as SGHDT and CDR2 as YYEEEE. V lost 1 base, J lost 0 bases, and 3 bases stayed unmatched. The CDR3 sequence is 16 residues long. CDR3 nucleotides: TGTGCCAGCAGCTTGAGGACAGGGAGCTCTGGAAACACCATATATTTT. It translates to CASSLRTGSSGNTIYF.

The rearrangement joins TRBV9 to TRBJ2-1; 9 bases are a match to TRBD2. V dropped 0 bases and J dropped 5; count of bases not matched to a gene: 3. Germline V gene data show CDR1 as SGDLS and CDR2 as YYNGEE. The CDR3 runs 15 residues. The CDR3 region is CASSVGGGGDNEQFF. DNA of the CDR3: TGTGCCAGCAGCGTAGGGGGCGGGGGGGACAATGAGCAGTTCTTC.

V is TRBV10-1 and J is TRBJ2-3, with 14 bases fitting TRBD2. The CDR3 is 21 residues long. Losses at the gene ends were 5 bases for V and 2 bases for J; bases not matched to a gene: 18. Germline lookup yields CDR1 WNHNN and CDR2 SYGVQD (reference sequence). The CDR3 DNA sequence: TGCGCCAGCAGTCCCGGGACTAGCGGGGGTCTTTCGTTCCTTAACACAGATACGCAGTATTTT. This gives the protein CASSPGTSGGLSFLNTDTQYF.

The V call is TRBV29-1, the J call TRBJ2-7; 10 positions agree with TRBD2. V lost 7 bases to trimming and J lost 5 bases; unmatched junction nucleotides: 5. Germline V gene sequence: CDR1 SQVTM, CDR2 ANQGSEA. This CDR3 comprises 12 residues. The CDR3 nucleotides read TGCAGCGGGGGACTAGCGACCAACGAGCAGTACTTC. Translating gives CSGGLATNEQYF.

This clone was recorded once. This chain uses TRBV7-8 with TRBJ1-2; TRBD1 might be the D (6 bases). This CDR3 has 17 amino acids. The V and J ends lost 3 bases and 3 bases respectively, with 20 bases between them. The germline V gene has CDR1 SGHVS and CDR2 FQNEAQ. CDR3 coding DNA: TGTGCCAGCAGCTTGGGGTTCCACAGGGTAATCGACTATGGCTACACCTTC. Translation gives CASSLGFHRVIDYGYTF.

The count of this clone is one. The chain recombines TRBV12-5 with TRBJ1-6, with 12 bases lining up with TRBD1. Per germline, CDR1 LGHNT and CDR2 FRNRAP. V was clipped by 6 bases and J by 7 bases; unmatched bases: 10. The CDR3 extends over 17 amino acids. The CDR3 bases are TGTGCTAGTGGGAGACCGGGACAGGGGGCTTCCAATTCACCCCTCCACTTT. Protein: CASGRPGQGASNSPLHF. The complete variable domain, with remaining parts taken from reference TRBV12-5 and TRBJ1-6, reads DARVTQTPRHKVTEMGQEVTMRCQPILGHNTVFWYRQTMMQGLELLAYFRNRAPLDDSGMPKDRFSAEMPDATLATLKIQPSEPRDSAVYFCASGRPGQGASNSPLHFGNGTRLTVT.

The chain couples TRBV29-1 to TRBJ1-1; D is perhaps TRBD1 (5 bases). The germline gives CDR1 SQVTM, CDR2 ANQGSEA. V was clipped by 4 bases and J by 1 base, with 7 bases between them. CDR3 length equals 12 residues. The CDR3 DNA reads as TGCAGCGTTGGACAGTCGAACACTGAAGCTTTCTTT. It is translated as CSVGQSNTEAFF. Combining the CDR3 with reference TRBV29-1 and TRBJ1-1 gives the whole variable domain SAVISQKPSRDICQRGTSLTIQCQVDSQVTMMFWYRQQPGQSLTLIATANQGSEATYESGFVIDKFPISRPNLTFSTLTVSNMSPEDSSIYLCSVGQSNTEAFFGQGTRLTVV.

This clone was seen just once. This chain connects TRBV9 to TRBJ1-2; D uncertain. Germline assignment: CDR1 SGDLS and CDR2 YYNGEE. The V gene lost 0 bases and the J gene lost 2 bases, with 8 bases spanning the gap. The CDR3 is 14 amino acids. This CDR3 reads CASSVGWENYGYTF. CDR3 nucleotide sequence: TGTGCCAGCAGCGTAGGATGGGAGAACTATGGCTACACCTTC.

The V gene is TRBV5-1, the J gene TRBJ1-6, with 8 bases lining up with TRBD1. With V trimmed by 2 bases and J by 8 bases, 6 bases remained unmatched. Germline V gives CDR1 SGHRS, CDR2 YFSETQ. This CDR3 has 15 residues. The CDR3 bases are TGCGCCAGCAGCTTTTGGGCAGGGGGCGATTCACCCCTCCACTTT. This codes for CASSFWAGGDSPLHF.

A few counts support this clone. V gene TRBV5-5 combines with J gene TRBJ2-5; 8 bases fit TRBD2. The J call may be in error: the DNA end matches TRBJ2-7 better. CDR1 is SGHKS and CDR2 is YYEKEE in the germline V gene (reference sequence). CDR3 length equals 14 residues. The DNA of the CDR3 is TGTGCCAGCAGCCCCGCGGGGGGTGCCTACGAGCAGTACTTC. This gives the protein CASSPAGGAYEQYF.

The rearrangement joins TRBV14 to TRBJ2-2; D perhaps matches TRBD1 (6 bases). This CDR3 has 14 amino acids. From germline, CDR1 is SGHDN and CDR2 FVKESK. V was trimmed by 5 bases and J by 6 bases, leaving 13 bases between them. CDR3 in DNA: TGTGCCAGCAGCTGGGACATCTCGGCCGGGGAGCTGTTTTTT. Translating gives CASSWDISAGELFF.

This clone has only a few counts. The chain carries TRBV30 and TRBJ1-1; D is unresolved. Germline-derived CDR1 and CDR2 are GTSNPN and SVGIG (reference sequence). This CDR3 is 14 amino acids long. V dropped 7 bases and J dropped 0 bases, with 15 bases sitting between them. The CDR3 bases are TGTGCCTACGTCCGAGGTCACTTGAACACTGAAGCTTTCTTT. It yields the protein CAYVRGHLNTEAFF.

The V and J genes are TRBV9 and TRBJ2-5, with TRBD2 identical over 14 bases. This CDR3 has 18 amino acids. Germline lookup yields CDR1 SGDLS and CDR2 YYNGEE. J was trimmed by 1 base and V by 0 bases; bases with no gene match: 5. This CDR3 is CASSVGRTSGGSQETQYF. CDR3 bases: TGTGCCAGCAGCGTAGGACGGACTAGCGGGGGGAGCCAAGAGACCCAGTACTTC. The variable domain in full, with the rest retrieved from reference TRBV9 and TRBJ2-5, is DSGVTQTPKHLITATGQRVTLRCSPRSGDLSVYWYQQSLDQGLQFLIQYYNGEERAKGNILERFSAQQFPDLHSELNLSSLELGDSALYFCASSVGRTSGGSQETQYFGPGTRLLVL.

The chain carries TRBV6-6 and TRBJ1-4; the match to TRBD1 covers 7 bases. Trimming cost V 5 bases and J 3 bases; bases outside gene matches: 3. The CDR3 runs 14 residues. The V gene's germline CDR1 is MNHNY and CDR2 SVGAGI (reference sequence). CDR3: CASSPGTANEKLFF. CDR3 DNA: TGTGCCAGCAGTCCCGGGACAGCTAATGAAAAACTGTTTTTT.

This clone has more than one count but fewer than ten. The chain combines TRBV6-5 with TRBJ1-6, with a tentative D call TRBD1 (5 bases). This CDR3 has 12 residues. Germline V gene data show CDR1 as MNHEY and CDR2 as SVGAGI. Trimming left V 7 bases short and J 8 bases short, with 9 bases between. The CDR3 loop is CASMEGYSPLHF. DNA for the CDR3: TGTGCCAGCATGGAGGGGTATTCACCCCTCCACTTT.

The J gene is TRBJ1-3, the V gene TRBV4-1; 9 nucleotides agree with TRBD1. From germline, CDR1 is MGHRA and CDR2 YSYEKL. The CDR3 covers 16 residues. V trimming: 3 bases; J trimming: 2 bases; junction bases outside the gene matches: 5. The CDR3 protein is CASSHITGGPGNTIYF. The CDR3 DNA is TGCGCCAGCAGCCATATAACAGGGGGCCCTGGAAACACCATATATTTT.